Sequencing of this T cell receptor beta chain was carried out in a study of STAT5B mutations in CD4+ large granular lymphocyte leukemia. Study in general: When available, cryopreserved cells underwent CD8+ depletion before CD4+ selection.

Measured with immunoSEQ multiplex PCR; TCRdb has only the in-frame clones, and not every one. The table has more than 6,500 clones, approximately 89% seen once. Regarding this clone: Its antigen is as yet unknown.

The study's findings and limits: Without HLA matching, higher CD4+ than CD8+ T-LGLL clonality could reflect small sample size. No patients shared main leukemic clonotypes, though less than 30% appeared at low frequency elsewhere. Without putative leukemic clones, patient CD4-sorted repertoires remained more clonal than healthy CD4+ repertoires.

Germline V CDR1 and CDR2: SGHTA, FQGNSA. The V and J ends lost 1 base and 9 bases respectively, with 10 bases between them. The CDR3 runs 14 residues. This sequence was found in a woman aged 70 to 79 with CD4+ T-cell large granular lymphocyte leukemia. The material sequenced was PBMCs. The chain couples TRBV7-2 to TRBJ1-6; D ambiguous. The CDR3 DNA sequence: TGTGCCAGCAGCTTAGGTGGGATAATTTCACCCCTCCACTTT. Its translation is CASSLGGIISPLHF.